These 29 T cell receptor beta chains came from one sample sequenced in a study of shared clonotypes between healthy human individuals. Some clones are missing from TCRdb's copy, which holds only in-frame ones; the method was immunoSEQ multiplex PCR. The sample lists around 2.1 million clones, 90% to 95% seen once, with approximately 1.7% in the top ten. CD45RO-negative cells were positively selected for CCR7, leaving out terminally differentiated effector memory CD45RA+ cells. Sequenced input: naive CD8+ T cells from PBMCs. These TCRs come from a man between 18 and 35 years old in good health. Some clones in this sample may be carry-over from other donors' samples.

V gene TRBV19 combines with J gene TRBJ2-5; 12 bases are shared with TRBD1. V was clipped by 3 bases and J by 3 bases; unmatched bases: 11. Germline V gives CDR1 LNHDA, CDR2 SQIVND (reference sequence). The CDR3 runs to 18 residues. The CDR3 protein is CASSMKSPGQGAEETQYF. CDR3 sequence (DNA): TGTGCCAGTAGTATGAAATCCCCGGGACAGGGGGCCGAAGAGACCCAGTACTTC. Full variable domain (remainder filled in from reference TRBV19 and TRBJ2-5): DGGITQSPKYLFRKEGQNVTLSCEQNLNHDAMYWYRQDPGQGLRLIYYSQIVNDFQKGDIAEGYSVSREKKESFPLTVTSAQKNPTAFYLCASSMKSPGQGAEETQYFGPGTRLLVL.

The chain combines TRBV7-9 with TRBJ2-4; D is possibly TRBD1 (5 bases). Germline V gives CDR1 SEHNR, CDR2 FQNEAQ (reference sequence). The CDR3 sequence is 16 residues long. V dropped 3 bases and J dropped 2 bases, with 14 bases sitting between them. CDR3 sequence (DNA): TGTGCCAGCAGCTTTTCGAGGCAGGGATCCAAAAACATTCAGTACTTC. Residues: CASSFSRQGSKNIQYF.

The V gene is TRBV5-6, the J gene TRBJ2-7; 11 positions agree with TRBD2. Germline assignment: CDR1 SGHDT and CDR2 YYEEEE. This CDR3 region has 17 residues. The J segment lost 2 bases and the V segment lost 0 bases, leaving 7 bases of the junction unmatched. The DNA of the CDR3 is TGTGCCAGCAGCTTGGCATTAGGGACTAGCGGTACCTACGAGCAGTACTTC. This gives the protein CASSLALGTSGTYEQYF.

The genes are TRBV6-1 and TRBJ1-1, with D possibly matching TRBD1 (6 bases). The CDR3 runs 15 residues. Germline values: CDR1 MNHNS, CDR2 SASEGT. The germline V and J ends were trimmed by 4 bases and 5 bases, with 17 bases remaining between them. DNA of the CDR3: TGTGCCAGCAGTGGGAAGCACAGGGTAGGGACTGAAGCTTTCTTT. As protein: CASSGKHRVGTEAFF.

V and J are TRBV4-1 and TRBJ2-3; the match to TRBD2 covers 13 bases. The CDR3 contains 16 residues. V trimming: 1 base; J trimming: 4 bases; junction bases outside the gene matches: 2. The germline V gene encodes CDR1 MGHRA and CDR2 YSYEKL. The CDR3 region is CASSQGTSGRSDTQYF. The CDR3 DNA sequence: TGCGCCAGCAGCCAAGGGACTAGCGGGAGATCAGATACGCAGTATTTT.

The chain recombines TRBV30 with TRBJ2-1, with 11 positions matching TRBD2. The V segment lost 5 bases and the J segment 8 bases; nucleotides outside the gene matches: 8. The CDR3 is made up of 14 amino acids. Germline values: CDR1 GTSNPN, CDR2 SVGIG (reference sequence). The CDR3 region has the DNA TGTGCCTGGGAACTAGCGGGAGTTTTTGATGAGCAGTTCTTC. This translates into CAWELAGVFDEQFF.

The rearrangement links TRBV2 to TRBJ2-7; D is ambiguous. Trimming removed 1 base at V and 4 bases at J, with 11 bases between. The CDR3 has 14 residues. Germline V gene data show CDR1 as SNHLY and CDR2 as FYNNEI. The CDR3 here is CASSEGALRYEQYF. The CDR3 bases are TGTGCCAGCAGTGAAGGAGCCTTGAGGTACGAGCAGTACTTC.

V is TRBV15 and J is TRBJ2-1, with TRBD2 identical over 8 bases. Germline CDR1 LNHNV, CDR2 YYDKDF (reference sequence). The CDR3 extends over 18 amino acids. The V segment lost 4 bases and the J segment 2 bases; nucleotides outside the gene matches: 13. The CDR3 spells CATSTRPSGPGAYNEQFF. The CDR3 nucleotides are TGTGCCACCAGCACCAGGCCTAGCGGGCCCGGGGCCTACAATGAGCAGTTCTTC.

This clone came up a few times. The chain couples TRBV7-9 to TRBJ1-1; D is perhaps TRBD1 (5 bases). CDR3 length: 11 residues. Trimming left V 5 bases short and J 7 bases short, with 8 bases between. Germline assignment: CDR1 SEHNR and CDR2 FQNEAQ (reference sequence). This CDR3 reads CASSRDVEAFF. CDR3 coding DNA: TGTGCCAGCAGCCGGGACGTTGAAGCTTTCTTT.

The chain has TRBV7-3 and TRBJ2-7; 8 positions agree with TRBD2. The CDR3 consists of 15 residues. The trim removed 2 bases at V and 0 bases at J, leaving 3 bases unmatched. The germline V gene encodes CDR1 SGHTA and CDR2 FQGTGA. CDR3 sequence: CASSLLTSGSYEQYF. CDR3 bases: TGTGCCAGCAGCTTATTAACTAGCGGCTCCTACGAGCAGTACTTC.

This clone was picked up one time. The chain links TRBV6-6 to TRBJ2-7, with TRBD2 matching 7 bases. CDR3 length equals 15 residues. Trimming took 6 bases from V and 4 from J; bases not matched to a gene: 12. Germline lookup yields CDR1 MNHNY and CDR2 SVGAGI (reference sequence). CDR3 protein: CASRFSAGDAYEQYF. CDR3 nucleotide sequence: TGTGCCAGCAGGTTCTCGGCGGGAGATGCGTACGAGCAGTACTTC.

This chain joins TRBV7-2 and TRBJ1-1; the D is unclear. Germline lookup yields CDR1 SGHTA and CDR2 FQGNSA. This CDR3 is built from 14 residues. Trimming took 3 bases from V and 5 from J, leaving 13 bases between them. The CDR3 reads CASSFTRFGTEAFF. The CDR3 bases are TGTGCCAGCAGCTTTACAAGGTTTGGGACTGAAGCTTTCTTT.

The chain employs TRBV7-3 and TRBJ2-7; 8 bases are a match to TRBD1. V was pared by 6 bases and J by 1 base, with 8 bases of the junction left unmatched. CDR3 size: 15 residues. From germline, CDR1 is SGHTA and CDR2 FQGTGA. The CDR3 DNA is TGTGCCAGCAGATTACGGACAGGGACGTCCTACGAGCAGTACTTC. Protein: CASRLRTGTSYEQYF.

The chain joins TRBV28 to TRBJ2-7; a possible D gene is TRBD2 (5 bases). Deletions cut 1 base from V and 2 bases from J, with 18 bases between. This CDR3 has 17 residues. In germline, CDR1 is MDHEN, CDR2 SYDVKM. CDR3 sequence (DNA): TGTGCCAGCAGTTTATCTCTCCGTGCTGCGGGCACCTACGAGCAGTACTTC. Encoded protein: CASSLSLRAAGTYEQYF.

V gene TRBV28 combines with J gene TRBJ2-5; the D gene could be TRBD1 or TRBD2 (6 bases each). Germline assignment: CDR1 MDHEN and CDR2 SYDVKM. The CDR3 has 13 amino acids. V gave up 11 bases and J gave up 1 base, with 14 bases separating them. In nucleotides, the CDR3 is TGTGCCGGCCAAGGGGGGCTCCAAGAGACCCAGTACTTC. The encoded protein is CAGQGGLQETQYF.

This clone was seen just once. This chain connects TRBV11-1 to TRBJ2-1; TRBD1 might be the D (5 bases). V was trimmed by 5 bases and J by 3 bases, leaving 23 bases between them. The germline V gene has CDR1 SGHAT and CDR2 FQDESV (reference sequence). This CDR3 is 18 amino acids long. The CDR3 DNA sequence: TGTGCCAGCAGCCACAACGGACACCCTCTAACTGACTACAATGAGCAGTTCTTC. It encodes CASSHNGHPLTDYNEQFF. Combining the CDR3 with reference TRBV11-1 and TRBJ2-1 gives the whole variable domain EAEVAQSPRYKITEKSQAVAFWCDPISGHATLYWYRQILGQGPELLVQFQDESVVDDSQLPKDRFSAERLKGVDSTLKIQPAELGDSAMYLCASSHNGHPLTDYNEQFFGPGTRLTVL.

The chain links TRBV2 to TRBJ1-1; D is perhaps TRBD1 (5 bases). Trimming left V 5 bases short and J 1 base short, with 14 bases between. In germline, CDR1 is SNHLY, CDR2 FYNNEI. The CDR3 runs to 15 residues. The CDR3 region is CASSSWGTGNTEAFF. CDR3 DNA sequence: TGTGCCAGCAGTTCGTGGGGCACGGGGAACACTGAAGCTTTCTTT.

V gene TRBV27 combines with J gene TRBJ2-7; tentative D call: TRBD1 (6 bases). The CDR3 contains 13 residues. The V gene lost 10 bases and the J gene lost 0 bases, with 13 bases spanning the gap. Germline CDR1 and CDR2: MNHEY and SMNVEV (reference sequence). The CDR3 DNA reads TGTGCCACCCAAGGGGACAACTCCTACGAGCAGTACTTC. This gives the protein CATQGDNSYEQYF.

The chain links TRBV4-1 to TRBJ1-3; 7 nucleotides line up with TRBD1. The CDR3 loop spans 15 amino acids. The germline V gene has CDR1 MGHRA and CDR2 YSYEKL. The trim removed 3 bases at V and 3 bases at J, leaving 5 bases unmatched. CDR3 nucleotide sequence: TGCGCCAGCAGCCAGAGTCAGGGGGGTGGAAACACCATATATTTT. Translating gives CASSQSQGGGNTIYF.

The chain combines TRBV6-5 with TRBJ1-6; no reliable D call. Trimming stripped 4 bases from V and 14 bases from J, with 12 bases between. This CDR3 has 12 amino acids. Germline CDR1 is MNHEY and CDR2 is SVGAGI. The CDR3 DNA sequence: TGTGCCAGCAGTTCCGCGACACTTGCCCTCCACTTT. This codes for CASSSATLALHF.

The rearrangement uses TRBV19 and TRBJ2-1; TRBD2 agrees at 9 bases. The CDR3 sequence is 15 residues long. The germline CDR1 and CDR2 sequences are LNHDA and SQIVND (reference sequence). V shed 8 bases, J shed 2 bases, and the junction held 7 bases outside the gene matches. CDR3 in amino acids: CASRPSSGAYNEQFF. DNA for the CDR3: TGTGCCAGTCGGCCCTCTAGCGGGGCCTACAATGAGCAGTTCTTC.

This chain joins TRBV9 and TRBJ1-4, with D tentatively TRBD1 (6 bases). The CDR3 runs 15 residues. V lost 2 bases to trimming and J lost 4 bases, with 12 bases between them. The germline CDR1 and CDR2 sequences are SGDLS and YYNGEE. CDR3 amino acids: CASSVGGGSNEKLFF. The CDR3 DNA is TGTGCCAGCAGCGTCGGGGGGGGCAGTAATGAAAAACTGTTTTTT. Combining the CDR3 with reference TRBV9 and TRBJ1-4 gives the whole variable domain DSGVTQTPKHLITATGQRVTLRCSPRSGDLSVYWYQQSLDQGLQFLIQYYNGEERAKGNILERFSAQQFPDLHSELNLSSLELGDSALYFCASSVGGGSNEKLFFGSGTQLSVL.

The CDR3 sequence is CASTSYRDRGHEQYF. The CDR3 DNA reads as TGTGCCAGCACCTCATACCGGGACAGGGGCCACGAGCAGTACTTC. The rearrangement links TRBV7-3 to TRBJ2-7, with 10 bases identical to TRBD1. V shed 7 bases and J 5 bases; nucleotides not matched to a gene: 11. There are 15 residues in the CDR3. Per germline, CDR1 SGHTA and CDR2 FQGTGA.

The chain links TRBV28 to TRBJ1-4; 7 bases fit TRBD1. J lost 4 bases, V lost 5 bases, and 10 bases had no gene match. The CDR3 is 16 residues long. In germline, CDR1 is MDHEN, CDR2 SYDVKM. CDR3 sequence reads: CASSATTGFDNEKLFF. CDR3 nucleotide sequence: TGTGCCAGCAGTGCCACGACAGGGTTTGATAATGAAAAACTGTTTTTT.

The chain joins TRBV7-8 to TRBJ1-1; a possible D gene is TRBD1 (5 bases). Germline V gene lookup returns CDR1 SGHVS and CDR2 FQNEAQ. The CDR3 contains 15 residues. Trimming shortened V by 1 base and J by 5 bases, and 14 bases separated the two germline ends. This CDR3 reads CASSLELGRGTEAFF. The CDR3 DNA is TGTGCCAGCAGCTTAGAGCTGGGGCGAGGTACTGAAGCTTTCTTT.

In this sample, this clone turned up once. The chain has TRBV28 and TRBJ2-7; the match to TRBD1 covers 8 bases. The CDR3 is 13 amino acids. J lost 6 bases, V lost 5 bases, and 6 bases had no gene match. Germline V gene lookup returns CDR1 MDHEN and CDR2 SYDVKM. In nucleotides, the CDR3 is TGTGCCAGCAGTGACAGGGGTTTTCGCGAGCAGTACTTC. The encoded protein is CASSDRGFREQYF.

The chain recombines TRBV11-1 with TRBJ1-1; no definite D call. Per the germline V gene, CDR1 is SGHAT and CDR2 is FQDESV (reference sequence). The CDR3 has 16 amino acids. V was shortened by 0 bases and J by 2 bases, with 13 bases between the two germline ends. In DNA, the CDR3 is TGTGCCAGCAGCTTAGCCGACACGGGATCTAACACTGAAGCTTTCTTT. This gives the protein CASSLADTGSNTEAFF.

This chain connects TRBV5-1 to TRBJ2-7; the match to TRBD1 covers 9 bases. The CDR3 spans 15 residues. J lost 12 bases, V lost 1 base, and 14 bases had no gene match. Germline-derived CDR1 and CDR2 are SGHRS and YFSETQ. CDR3: CASSLSRTGETEGYF. The DNA of the CDR3 is TGCGCCAGCAGCTTGTCCCGGACAGGGGAGACAGAGGGGTACTTC.

The chain recombines TRBV5-6 with TRBJ2-7; D might be TRBD1 (7 bases). The CDR3 consists of 16 residues. Trimming took off 3 bases at V and 4 bases at J, with 20 bases between the two ends. Germline loops: CDR1 SGHDT, CDR2 YYEEEE. CDR3 DNA: TGTGCCAGCAGCTGGGGCAGGGGGGCTACCCCATACGAGCAGTACTTC. This gives the protein CASSWGRGATPYEQYF. Variable domain in full (rest from reference TRBV5-6 and TRBJ2-7): DAGVTQSPTHLIKTRGQQVTLRCSPKSGHDTVSWYQQALGQGPQFIFQYYEEEERQRGNFPDRFSGHQFPNYSSELNVNALLLGDSALYLCASSWGRGATPYEQYFGPGTRLTVT.